The sequence of this T cell receptor beta chain was determined in a study of T cell responses to AZD1222 COVID-19 vaccine. The study, taken as a whole, reports: White British donors predominated, females outnumbered males, and clonal diversity was possibly underestimated. The CD4 TCRs associated with vaccination extended across spike and predominated at 160-218 and 743-854. Unmutated variant regions reportedly attract nearly half of all spike-specific TCRs.

CDR1 and CDR2 from the germline V gene are SGHTA and FQGTGA. The CDR3 has 14 residues. V was cut by 6 bases and J by 2 bases, with 12 bases left in between. Details on this clone: The target antigen is unknown.

Libraries were prepared by immunoSEQ multiplex PCR; TCRdb keeps only in-frame clonotypes and omits some of them. The table lists about 81,000 clones, around 93% of them singletons. The receptor comes from an adult who received the AZD1222 COVID-19 vaccine. V and J are TRBV7-3 and TRBJ2-3; D unclear. This material consisted of peripheral blood, taken 28 days after the second AZD1222 dose. Here the CDR3 reads CASSAAQTTDTQYF. The CDR3 coding sequence is TGTGCCAGCAGTGCCGCCCAGACCACAGATACGCAGTATTTT.